This TCR beta chain was sequenced during a study of cytomegalovirus exposure and HLA in healthy donors. With respect to this clone: Its antigen is currently unknown.

Regarding the study as a whole: Prediction of most subjects' HLA-A and HLA-B alleles by TCR beta sequences was reportedly accurate. DRB1 had the most TCR associations and HLA-C the fewest, a later analysis found, with rates varying by HLA locus.

The PCR made use of 60 Vbeta and 13 Jbeta primers. Produced via immunoSEQ multiplex PCR; TCRdb's table is partial and in-frame only. The repertoire holds about 200,000 clones, with approximately 79% as singletons. This receptor was taken from a man between 18 and 35 years old in good health and CMV-seronegative. Sequencing was done on a sample of PBMCs.

The DNA for the CDR3 is TGCGCCAGCAGCTTGGGAGGACAGGGGTTGGATGAGCAGTTCTTC. It specifies CASSLGGQGLDEQFF. This chain links TRBV5-1 with TRBJ2-1; 9 nucleotides line up with TRBD1. The CDR3 has 15 amino acids. The V segment lost 0 bases and the J segment 8 bases; nucleotides outside the gene matches: 6. The germline CDR1 and CDR2 sequences are SGHRS and YFSETQ. The entire variable domain, with the rest obtained from reference TRBV5-1 and TRBJ2-1, is as follows: KAGVTQTPRYLIKTRGQQVTLSCSPISGHRSVSWYQQTPGQGLQFLFEYFSETQRNKGNFPGRFSGRQFSNSRSEMNVSTLELGDSALYLCASSLGGQGLDEQFFGPGTRLTVL.